The source of this T cell receptor beta chain is a study of blood T cell repertoires in COVID-19. About the research overall: The samples span acute and convalescent COVID-19 from the United States, Italy and Spain. From T cells, B-cell-depleted T cells, or PBMCs came the material, which was cDNA or gDNA.

Profiled with immunoSEQ multiplex PCR; TCRdb holds only in-frame clones, not every one. This sample has roughly 61,000 clones; under 90% occur once, and the top ten carry roughly 4.5%. The sample taken for sequencing was peripheral blood. The clonotype was recovered from a man between 40 and 49 years old with active COVID-19.

CDR3 loop: CANGDSPTDTQYF. The CDR3 region has the DNA TGTGCCAATGGGGACAGTCCCACAGATACGCAGTATTTT. The rearrangement uses TRBV7-2 and TRBJ2-3; 7 bases are shared with TRBD1. The CDR3 is 13 residues long. The V gene end was trimmed by 10 bases and the J gene end by 2 bases; junction bases not matched to a gene: 6. Per germline, CDR1 SGHTA and CDR2 FQGNSA.